A single sample is the source of the 31 T cell receptor beta chains below, sequenced in a study of siplizumab effects on memory and regulatory T cells. Clones were sequenced by immunoSEQ multiplex PCR, and TCRdb holds only the in-frame ones, with some missing. Seen here are some 87,000 clones, about 90% observed once, and the top ten hold about 16%. Sequenced: CD4+ T cells sorted from blood. These receptors all come from a human donor in good health.

The V and J genes are TRBV19 and TRBJ2-2; a possible D gene is TRBD2 (6 bases). Germline CDR1 reads LNHDA; CDR2 reads SQIVND (reference sequence). Trimming removed 7 bases at V and 7 bases at J, with 22 bases between. The CDR3 is 16 residues long. CDR3 protein: CASTRRRVLEGGELFF. CDR3 DNA: TGTGCCAGTACCCGGCGGAGGGTATTGGAGGGCGGGGAGCTGTTTTTT.

The chain links TRBV4-2 to TRBJ1-3; D gene ambiguous. V was pared by 2 bases and J by 2 bases, with 13 bases between. There are 16 residues in the CDR3. CDR1 is LGHNA, CDR2 YNFKEQ, per germline. CDR3 residues: CASSQRTGVTGNTIYF. CDR3 nucleotides: TGTGCCAGCAGCCAAAGGACCGGGGTTACTGGAAACACCATATATTTT.

The rearrangement uses TRBV11-3 and TRBJ2-5; D gene ambiguous. The CDR3 is 15 residues long. Trimming pared 5 bases from V and 5 bases from J, leaving 18 bases between. The germline CDR1 and CDR2 sequences are SGHNT and YENEEA. CDR3 sequence reads: CASSTGVGPGETQYF. Here the CDR3 DNA reads TGTGCCAGCAGCACGGGCGTCGGGCCTGGGGAGACCCAGTACTTC. The full variable domain, its missing parts supplied by reference TRBV11-3 and TRBJ2-5, is EAGVVQSPRYKIIEKKQPVAFWCNPISGHNTLYWYLQNLGQGPELLIRYENEEAVDDSQLPKDRFSAERLKGVDSTLKIQPAELGDSAVYLCASSTGVGPGETQYFGPGTRLLVL.

This clone was found a few times. V and J are TRBV27 and TRBJ1-2; D call uncertain. Between the trimmed V and J ends, which lost 5 bases and 4 bases, there was a span of 8 bases. The CDR3 contains 12 residues. Germline V gene sequence: CDR1 MNHEY, CDR2 SMNVEV (reference sequence). The CDR3 sequence is CASSRDLYGYTF. The CDR3 bases are TGTGCCAGCAGTAGGGATCTCTATGGCTACACCTTC.

This clone was seen a single time. This sequence joins TRBV6-6 and TRBJ1-1; D may be TRBD1 (6 bases). The ends were cut back, 6 bases at V and 1 base at J, with 9 bases in the middle. Germline assignment: CDR1 MNHNY and CDR2 SVGAGI (reference sequence). CDR3 length: 13 residues. The CDR3 protein is CASRVTGNTEAFF. The CDR3 nucleotides are TGTGCCAGCAGGGTGACAGGGAACACTGAAGCTTTCTTT.

This clone was counted a single time. The chain couples TRBV28 to TRBJ2-2; D gene ambiguous. CDR3 length: 13 amino acids. The V gene lost 5 bases and the J gene lost 2 bases, with 6 bases spanning the gap. Germline V gene sequence: CDR1 MDHEN, CDR2 SYDVKM. The chain's CDR3 is CASSRVNTGELFF. CDR3 DNA sequence: TGTGCCAGCAGTCGTGTCAACACCGGGGAGCTGTTTTTT. Looking up the rest from reference TRBV28 and TRBJ2-2 gives the full variable domain: DVKVTQSSRYLVKRTGEKVFLECVQDMDHENMFWYRQDPGLGLRLIYFSYDVKMKEKGDIPEGYSVSREKKERFSLILESASTNQTSMYLCASSRVNTGELFFGEGSRLTVL.

This sequence joins TRBV2 and TRBJ1-5; a possible D gene is TRBD1 (6 bases). CDR1 and CDR2 from the germline V gene are SNHLY and FYNNEI. CDR3 size: 14 residues. V gave up 7 bases and J gave up 4 bases, with 14 bases separating them. CDR3: CASNRPGENQPQHF. Written as DNA, the CDR3 is TGTGCCAGCAATCGGCCAGGGGAGAATCAGCCCCAGCATTTT.

This rearrangement joins TRBV6-5 to TRBJ1-1; D uncertain. There are 14 residues in the CDR3. Trimming left V 5 bases short and J 1 base short, with 11 bases between. CDR1 is MNHEY, CDR2 SVGAGI, per germline. CDR3 in DNA: TGTGCCAGCAGTACCTGGACGGGGAACACTGAAGCTTTCTTT. It yields the protein CASSTWTGNTEAFF.

The chain joins TRBV6-4 to TRBJ1-6; D is ambiguous. V lost 4 bases to trimming and J lost 6 bases, with 7 bases between them. CDR3 length: 13 residues. Looked up from germline, CDR1 is MRHNA and CDR2 is SNTAGT. In DNA, the CDR3 is TGTGCCAGCAGTGTCAGGTTTAATTCACCCCTCCACTTT. Amino acid sequence: CASSVRFNSPLHF.

This rearrangement joins TRBV4-2 to TRBJ2-1; 10 nucleotides align to TRBD2. J gave up 3 bases and V 0 bases, and 5 bases lay outside the gene matches. Germline lookup yields CDR1 LGHNA and CDR2 YNFKEQ. The CDR3 is 17 residues long. CDR3 sequence: CASSQDSLAGHYNEQFF. CDR3 nucleotides: TGTGCCAGCAGCCAAGATTCACTAGCGGGACACTACAATGAGCAGTTCTTC.

This rearrangement joins TRBV7-2 to TRBJ2-3, with a tentative D call TRBD2 (6 bases). Germline CDR1 reads SGHTA; CDR2 reads FQGNSA. The V end was cut by 6 bases, the J end by 2 bases, with 18 bases between. This CDR3 spans 16 amino acids. The DNA for the CDR3 is TGTGCCAGCAGGGAGGGCCGGGACCGCAACACAGATACGCAGTATTTT. Its protein product is CASREGRDRNTDTQYF.

The V call is TRBV18, the J call TRBJ1-1, with D maybe TRBD1 (6 bases). This CDR3 has 16 residues. Trimming stripped 2 bases from V and 3 bases from J, with 16 bases between. CDR1 is KGHSH and CDR2 is LQKENI in the germline V gene. For the CDR3, the DNA is TGTGCCAGCTCACCAGGGCCAGGGGCCCTGGACACTGAAGCTTTCTTT. Its protein is CASSPGPGALDTEAFF.

CDR3 region: CAWSHGHENTEAFF. DNA of the CDR3: TGTGCCTGGAGTCACGGGCATGAGAACACTGAAGCTTTCTTT. The chain has TRBV30 and TRBJ1-1; D call uncertain. CDR3 size: 14 residues. CDR1 is GTSNPN, CDR2 SVGIG, per germline (reference sequence). V lost 2 bases to trimming and J lost 1 base, with 11 bases between them.

V and J are TRBV7-3 and TRBJ2-7, with TRBD2 matching 8 bases. Germline CDR1 reads SGHTA; CDR2 reads FQGTGA. The trim removed 4 bases at V and 1 base at J, leaving 6 bases unmatched. This CDR3 is 15 amino acids long. The CDR3 protein is CASSSAGGSSYEQYF. The CDR3, as DNA: TGTGCCAGCAGCTCCGCGGGAGGCTCTTCCTACGAGCAGTACTTC.

This clone was detected a few times. The rearrangement joins TRBV18 to TRBJ2-1; 8 bases line up with TRBD1. This CDR3 region has 21 residues. CDR1 is KGHSH, CDR2 LQKENI, per germline. The V segment lost 4 bases and the J segment 5 bases; nucleotides outside the gene matches: 25. This chain's CDR3 is CASSLFLPRTGLMGGNNEQFF. The CDR3 nucleotides are TGTGCCAGCTCACTGTTCCTTCCCCGGACAGGGTTGATGGGAGGCAACAATGAGCAGTTCTTC.

This clone was detected once. The chain joins TRBV6-5 to TRBJ2-1; 9 bases line up with TRBD2. J lost 8 bases, V lost 6 bases, and 8 bases had no gene match. The CDR3 loop spans 14 amino acids. Germline V gives CDR1 MNHEY, CDR2 SVGAGI. The CDR3 is CASRLAGAVYEQFF. The CDR3 coding sequence is TGTGCCAGCAGGTTAGCGGGAGCAGTCTATGAGCAGTTCTTC.

This rearrangement joins TRBV19 to TRBJ1-1; 9 nucleotides match TRBD1. Losses at the gene ends were 6 bases for V and 5 bases for J; bases not matched to a gene: 7. Germline V CDR1 and CDR2: LNHDA, SQIVND (reference sequence). The CDR3 has 14 amino acids. Here the CDR3 DNA reads TGTGCCAGTAGATCGGACAGGGGAGGGACTGAAGCTTTCTTT. It codes for CASRSDRGGTEAFF.

The CDR3 nucleotides are TGTGCCAGCAGCTTAACAGGGAGAGAAGAGACCCAGTACTTC. It encodes CASSLTGREETQYF. J is TRBJ2-5 and V is TRBV5-4; D possibly corresponds to TRBD1 (6 bases). Looked up from germline, CDR1 is SGHNT and CDR2 is YYREEE (reference sequence). This CDR3 is built from 14 residues. Trimming stripped 2 bases from V and 3 bases from J, with 11 bases between.

This chain connects TRBV7-2 to TRBJ2-2; 8 positions agree with TRBD2. Germline V gene data show CDR1 as SGHTA and CDR2 as FQGNSA. V gave up 3 bases and J gave up 2 bases; unmatched junction bases: 5. The CDR3 is 16 amino acids. The CDR3 region is CASSFRTSLNTGELFF. CDR3 nucleotides: TGTGCCAGCAGCTTCCGGACTAGCTTAAACACCGGGGAGCTGTTTTTT.

The chain couples TRBV5-1 to TRBJ1-1; TRBD1 is a possible D gene (5 bases). Germline V gene lookup returns CDR1 SGHRS and CDR2 YFSETQ. The CDR3 length is 12 residues. The germline V and J ends were trimmed by 0 bases and 10 bases, with 10 bases remaining between them. The CDR3, as DNA: TGCGCCAGCAGCTTGGTAGGGGCTGGAGCTTTCTTT. It codes for CASSLVGAGAFF.

The V call is TRBV6-6, the J call TRBJ1-5, with 11 bases lining up with TRBD1. The CDR3 spans 15 residues. In germline, CDR1 is MNHNY, CDR2 SVGAGI (reference sequence). V was pared by 7 bases and J by 7 bases, with 9 bases of the junction left unmatched. The DNA for the CDR3 is TGTGCCAGCACCTCAGGACAGGGGGCTCAACAGCCCCAGCATTTT. It encodes CASTSGQGAQQPQHF.

The J gene is TRBJ2-7, the V gene TRBV19; 9 bases fit TRBD1. In germline, CDR1 is LNHDA, CDR2 SQIVND (reference sequence). The CDR3 contains 16 residues. J was trimmed by 1 base and V by 5 bases; bases with no gene match: 9. DNA of the CDR3: TGTGCCAGTAGTCTGAGACAGGGGGAGGGTTCCTACGAGCAGTACTTC. Its protein is CASSLRQGEGSYEQYF.

In its sample, this clone was seen a few times. This chain uses TRBV19 with TRBJ1-4; possibly TRBD1 for D (6 bases). Germline V gene lookup returns CDR1 LNHDA and CDR2 SQIVND (reference sequence). The length of the CDR3 is 15 residues. V was trimmed by 4 bases and J by 4 bases, leaving 13 bases between them. The CDR3 sequence is CASSRGTLGNEKLFF. The DNA for the CDR3 is TGTGCCAGTAGTAGGGGGACACTAGGTAATGAAAAACTGTTTTTT.

The chain couples TRBV4-3 to TRBJ2-3; tentative D call: TRBD1 (6 bases). Germline-derived CDR1 and CDR2 are LGHNA and YSLEER. This CDR3 spans 14 amino acids. Trimming removed 9 bases at V and 0 bases at J, with 13 bases between. Written as DNA, the CDR3 is TGCGCCAGGAGGACAGACTCTAGCACAGATACGCAGTATTTT. Protein sequence: CARRTDSSTDTQYF.

The V and J genes are TRBV11-3 and TRBJ2-3; D is uncertain. CDR3 length equals 18 residues. Between the trimmed V and J ends, which lost 1 base and 0 bases, there was a span of 17 bases. Germline V gene data show CDR1 as SGHNT and CDR2 as YENEEA. CDR3 in amino acids: CASSLGVSAYTSTDTQYF. Written as DNA, the CDR3 is TGTGCCAGCAGCTTAGGAGTGTCGGCCTACACTAGCACAGATACGCAGTATTTT.

The chain uses TRBV5-1 and TRBJ2-7, with TRBD1 matching 7 bases. The CDR3 has 14 residues. Germline CDR1 SGHRS, CDR2 YFSETQ. J was trimmed by 1 base and V by 4 bases; bases with no gene match: 5. In DNA, the CDR3 is TGCGCCAGCAGCACCGGACAGGTTTCCTACGAGCAGTACTTC. It specifies CASSTGQVSYEQYF.

J is TRBJ2-7 and V is TRBV6-1; 11 nucleotides agree with TRBD2. V lost 10 bases and J lost 6; bases outside the gene matches: 5. In germline, CDR1 is MNHNS, CDR2 SASEGT. This CDR3 has 12 amino acids. CDR3 nucleotide sequence: TGTGCCACCCGACTAGCGGGAAGCGAGCAGTACTTC. Translation: CATRLAGSEQYF.

The table lists this clone with a few counts. DNA for the CDR3: TGTGCCTGGAGAGGGGCTGAAGCTTTCTTT. This translates into CAWRGAEAFF. The V gene is TRBV30, the J gene TRBJ1-1; possibly TRBD1 for D (5 bases). The CDR3 contains 10 residues. The V and J ends lost 3 bases and 6 bases respectively, with 5 bases between them. Germline V gene data show CDR1 as GTSNPN and CDR2 as SVGIG (reference sequence).

The chain couples TRBV5-1 to TRBJ2-2, with D uncertain. Germline V gene data show CDR1 as SGHRS and CDR2 as YFSETQ. This CDR3 is built from 14 residues. The germline V and J ends were trimmed by 6 bases and 5 bases, with 14 bases remaining between them. The CDR3 sequence is CASKANRDTGELFF. Here the CDR3 DNA reads TGCGCCAGCAAAGCGAATAGAGATACCGGGGAGCTGTTTTTT.

The chain uses TRBV7-8 and TRBJ2-7, with a tentative D call TRBD1 (6 bases). Trimming left V 5 bases short and J 3 bases short, with 14 bases between. Germline V lookup: CDR1 SGHVS, CDR2 FQNEAQ. This CDR3 is built from 14 residues. The CDR3 DNA follows: TGTGCCAGCAGCACCAACAGGGTTTTCTACGAGCAGTACTTC. Translation: CASSTNRVFYEQYF.

The chain carries TRBV2 and TRBJ1-5; 8 nucleotides line up with TRBD1. Germline V gives CDR1 SNHLY, CDR2 FYNNEI. The CDR3 loop spans 15 amino acids. V lost 6 bases, J lost 3 bases, and 7 bases stayed unmatched. CDR3 nucleotides: TGTGCCAGCAGAACCGACAGGGGAGTCAATCAGCCCCAGCATTTT. Its translation: CASRTDRGVNQPQHF.